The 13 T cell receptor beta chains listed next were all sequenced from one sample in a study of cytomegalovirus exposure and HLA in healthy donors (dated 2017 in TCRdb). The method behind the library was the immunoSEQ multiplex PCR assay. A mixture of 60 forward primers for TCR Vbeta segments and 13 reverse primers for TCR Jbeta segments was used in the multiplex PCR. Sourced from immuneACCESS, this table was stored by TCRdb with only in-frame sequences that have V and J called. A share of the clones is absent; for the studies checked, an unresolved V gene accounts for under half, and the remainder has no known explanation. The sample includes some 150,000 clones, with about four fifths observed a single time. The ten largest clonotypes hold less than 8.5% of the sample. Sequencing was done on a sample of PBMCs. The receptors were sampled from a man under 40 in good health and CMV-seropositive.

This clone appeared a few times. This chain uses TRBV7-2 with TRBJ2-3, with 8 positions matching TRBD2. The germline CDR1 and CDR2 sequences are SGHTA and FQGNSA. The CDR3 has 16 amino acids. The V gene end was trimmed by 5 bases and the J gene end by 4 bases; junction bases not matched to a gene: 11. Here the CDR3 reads CASSPTLGGGPDTQYF. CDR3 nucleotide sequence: TGTGCCAGCAGCCCAACCCTCGGGGGGGGCCCAGATACGCAGTATTTT.

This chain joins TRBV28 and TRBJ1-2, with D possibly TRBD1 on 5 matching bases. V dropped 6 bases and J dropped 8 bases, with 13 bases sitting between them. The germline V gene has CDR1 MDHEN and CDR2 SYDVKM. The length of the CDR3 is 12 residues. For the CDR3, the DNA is TGTGCCAGCAGACCAGGGAATGACGGCTACACCTTC. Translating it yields CASRPGNDGYTF.

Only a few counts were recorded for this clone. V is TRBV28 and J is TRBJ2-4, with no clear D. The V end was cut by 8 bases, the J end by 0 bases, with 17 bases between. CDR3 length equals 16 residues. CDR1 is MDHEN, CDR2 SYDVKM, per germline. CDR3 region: CASYGYSNLAKNIQYF. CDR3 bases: TGTGCCAGCTACGGGTACTCTAACCTAGCCAAAAACATTCAGTACTTC.

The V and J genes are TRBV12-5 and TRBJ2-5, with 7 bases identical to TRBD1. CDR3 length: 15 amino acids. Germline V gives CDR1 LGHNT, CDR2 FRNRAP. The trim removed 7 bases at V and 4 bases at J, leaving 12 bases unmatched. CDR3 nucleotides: TGTGCTAGTGCCCGACCAGGACAGGCGGGAGAGACCCAGTACTTC. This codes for CASARPGQAGETQYF.

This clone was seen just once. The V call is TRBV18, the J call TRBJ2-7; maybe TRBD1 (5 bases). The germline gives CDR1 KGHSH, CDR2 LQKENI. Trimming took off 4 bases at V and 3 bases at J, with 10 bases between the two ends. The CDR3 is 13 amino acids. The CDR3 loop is CASSRTDNYEQYF. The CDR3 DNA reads TGTGCCAGCTCACGAACGGACAACTACGAGCAGTACTTC.

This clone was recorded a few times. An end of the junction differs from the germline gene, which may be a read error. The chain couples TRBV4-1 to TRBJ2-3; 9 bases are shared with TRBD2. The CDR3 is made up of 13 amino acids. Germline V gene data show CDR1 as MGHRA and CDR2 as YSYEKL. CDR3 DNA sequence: TGCGCCAGCAGCCAGGATCCAGCGGGGGGCCTCAATTTT. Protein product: CASSQDPAGGLNF.

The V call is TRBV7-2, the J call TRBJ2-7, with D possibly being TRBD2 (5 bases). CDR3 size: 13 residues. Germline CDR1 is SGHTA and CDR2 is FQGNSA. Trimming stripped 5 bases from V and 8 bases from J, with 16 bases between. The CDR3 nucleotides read TGTGCCAGCAGCCCCAAAGCCTCGGGAAAGCAGTACTTC. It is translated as CASSPKASGKQYF. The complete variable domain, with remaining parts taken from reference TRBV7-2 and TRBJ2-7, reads GAGVSQSPSNKVTEKGKDVELRCDPISGHTALYWYRQSLGQGLEFLIYFQGNSAPDKSGLPSDRFSAERTGGSVSTLTIQRTQQEDSAVYLCASSPKASGKQYFGPGTRLTVT.

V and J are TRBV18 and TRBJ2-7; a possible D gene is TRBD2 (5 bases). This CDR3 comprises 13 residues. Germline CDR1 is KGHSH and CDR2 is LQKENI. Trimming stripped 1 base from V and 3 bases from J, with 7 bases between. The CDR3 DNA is TGTGCCAGCTCACCACGGGAGAACTACGAGCAGTACTTC. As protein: CASSPRENYEQYF.

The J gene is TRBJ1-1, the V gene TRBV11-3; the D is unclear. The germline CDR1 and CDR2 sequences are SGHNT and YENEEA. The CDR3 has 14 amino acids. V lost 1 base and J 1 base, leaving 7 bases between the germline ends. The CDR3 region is CASSLGGRNTEAFF. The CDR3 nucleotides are TGTGCCAGCAGCTTAGGTGGCCGGAACACTGAAGCTTTCTTT.

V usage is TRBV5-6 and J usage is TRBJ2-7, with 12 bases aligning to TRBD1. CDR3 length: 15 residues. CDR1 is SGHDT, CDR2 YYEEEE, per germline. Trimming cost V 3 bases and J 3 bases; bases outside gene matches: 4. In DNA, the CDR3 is TGTGCCAGCAGCTCGGGACAGGGGGCATACTACGAGCAGTACTTC. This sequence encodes CASSSGQGAYYEQYF.

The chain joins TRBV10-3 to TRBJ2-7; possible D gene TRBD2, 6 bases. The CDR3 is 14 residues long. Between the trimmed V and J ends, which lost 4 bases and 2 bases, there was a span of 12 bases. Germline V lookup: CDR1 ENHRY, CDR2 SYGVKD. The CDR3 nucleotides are TGTGCCATCAGTGGGGCGGGCGGGACCTACGAGCAGTACTTC. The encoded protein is CAISGAGGTYEQYF.

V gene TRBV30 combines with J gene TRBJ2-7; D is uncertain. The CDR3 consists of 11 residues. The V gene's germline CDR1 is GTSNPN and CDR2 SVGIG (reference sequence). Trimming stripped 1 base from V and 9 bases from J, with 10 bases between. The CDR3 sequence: CAWSGDDRQYF. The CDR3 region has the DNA TGTGCCTGGAGTGGCGATGATCGGCAGTACTTC. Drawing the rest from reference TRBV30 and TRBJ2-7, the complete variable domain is SQTIHQWPATLVQPVGSPLSLECTVEGTSNPNLYWYRQAAGRGLQLLFYSVGIGQISSEVPQNLSASRPQDRQFILSSKKLLLSDSGFYLCAWSGDDRQYFGPGTRLTVT.

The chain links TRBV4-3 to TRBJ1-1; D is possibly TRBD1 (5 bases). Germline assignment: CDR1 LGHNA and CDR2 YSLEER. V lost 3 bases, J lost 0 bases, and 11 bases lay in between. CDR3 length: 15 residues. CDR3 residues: CASSQATAMNTEAFF. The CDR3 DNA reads TGCGCCAGCAGCCAGGCGACAGCCATGAACACTGAAGCTTTCTTT.